This T cell receptor beta chain was observed in a study of T cells after yellow fever vaccination. V lost 6 bases and J 5 bases, leaving 19 bases between the germline ends. Germline V gene data show CDR1 as LNHDA and CDR2 as SQIVND (reference sequence). CDR3 length: 15 residues. In its sample, this clonotype was seen a few times. TCRdb redid the calling of the 5' RACE reads with MiXCR, one entry per CDR3 protein. The sample includes around 260,000 distinct CDR3 sequences, about 5.2% of them seen just once. This specimen was CD4+ T cells sorted from PBMCs, taken on the day of the yellow fever booster vaccination. The chain recombines TRBV19 with TRBJ1-2; the D gene is possibly TRBD1 (6 bases). The receptor was isolated from a man in his late teens or twenties who received the YFV17D yellow fever vaccine. The CDR3 nucleotides read TGTGCCAGTAGCCCCCCAGACAGGCCTCTTTATGGCTACACCTTC. Translation: CASSPPDRPLYGYTF.